The present T cell receptor beta chain was sequenced within a study of cytomegalovirus exposure and HLA in healthy donors. Study-level results: A later analysis found most CMV-associated TCR beta chains apparently HLA-restricted. Upon later analysis, TCR association rates were observed to vary by HLA locus, being highest for DRB1 and lowest for HLA-C.

Trimming took 7 bases from V and 13 from J, leaving 17 bases between them. Germline V lookup: CDR1 MDHEN, CDR2 SYDVKM. The CDR3 consists of 13 residues. This clone showed up just once. Its cognate antigen is unknown. PCR used 60 Vbeta primers and 13 Jbeta primers. The table came from immunoSEQ multiplex PCR; TCRdb's copy has only in-frame clones and leaves some out. The sample carries about 140,000 clones, around 75% recorded once. The rearrangement joins TRBV28 to TRBJ1-6; the D is unclear. The TCR was taken from a man aged 60 to 75 in good health and CMV-seronegative. Sequencing used PBMCs. CDR3 DNA sequence: TGTGCCAGCACCTCCGTCCGGCCGGGGCCCCTCCACTTT. This translates into CASTSVRPGPLHF.